This is a list of T cell receptor beta chains from one sample in a study of T cells expressing NK-cell markers. TCRdb reprocessed the 5' RACE reads and keeps a single row for each CDR3 protein, giving no DNA. The sample table includes approximately 550,000 distinct CDR3 sequences. The specimen was blood T cells: a sorted CD56 or NKG2C T cell subset, CD4+ or CD8+ T cells, or bulk PBMC T cells (not recorded which). Source of these receptors: a young man in good health. The CDR3 runs from the conserved cysteine through the conserved F or W.

V: TRBV7-8; J: TRBJ2-1; CDR3: CASSFGVLDEQFF
V: TRBV12-3/TRBV12-4; J: TRBJ2-2; CDR3: CASSFPGPTGELFF
V: TRBV20-1; J: TRBJ2-3; CDR3: CSATRLAGNTDTQYF
V: TRBV6-2/TRBV6-3; J: TRBJ2-7; CDR3: CASSYSTWTGNYEQYF
V: TRBV29-1; J: TRBJ2-1; CDR3: CSVDLGGGSEQFF
V: TRBV12-3/TRBV12-4; J: TRBJ1-6; CDR3: CASSFPTRGYNSPLHF
V: TRBV20-1; J: TRBJ2-7; CDR3: CSAGTLGAGVSYEQYF
V: TRBV24-1; J: TRBJ2-5; CDR3: CATSVSGTSRETQYF
V: TRBV5-1; J: TRBJ2-3; CDR3: CASSPSTGGTDTQYF
V: TRBV20-1; J: TRBJ2-3; CDR3: CSARDQIKGDTQYF
V: TRBV5-1; J: TRBJ1-2; CDR3: CASTPLGVGANYGYTF
V: TRBV6-1; J: TRBJ1-4; CDR3: CASREPGKREKLFF
V: TRBV14; J: TRBJ1-1; CDR3: CASSLHRGLDTEAFF
V: TRBV10-3; J: TRBJ1-3; CDR3: CAISSLPGNTIYF
V: TRBV24-1; J: TRBJ1-5; CDR3: CATTGSDSNQPQHF
V: TRBV15; J: TRBJ1-3; CDR3: CATSEDRASGNTIYF
V: TRBV20-1; J: TRBJ2-7; CDR3: CSAPSGGYEQYF
V: TRBV7-9; J: TRBJ2-5; CDR3: CASSLSTNTEETQYF
V: TRBV5-8; J: TRBJ2-1; CDR3: CASSFPGHALYNEQFF
V: TRBV10-3; J: TRBJ2-5; CDR3: CAISEPGVGETQYF
V: TRBV2; J: TRBJ1-2; CDR3: CASSGEYGYTF
V: TRBV12-3/TRBV12-4; J: TRBJ1-6; CDR3: CASSLRPRASPLHF
V: TRBV7-8; J: TRBJ2-7; CDR3: CASSLFRPGQGVHEQYF
V: TRBV6-2/TRBV6-3; J: TRBJ2-7; CDR3: CASSYSRRGNYEQYF
V: TRBV20-1; J: TRBJ2-5; CDR3: CSARGGSGSSGETQYF
V: TRBV7-2; J: TRBJ1-2; CDR3: CASSSRTGNGYTF
V: TRBV20-1; J: TRBJ2-1; CDR3: CSAEEGLAAYNEQFF
V: TRBV20-1; J: TRBJ2-7; CDR3: CSARDGAGPLSYEQYF
V: TRBV5-1; J: TRBJ1-1; CDR3: CASSSPFRGTDTEAFF
V: TRBV12-3/TRBV12-4; J: TRBJ2-5; CDR3: CASSSRGLETQYF